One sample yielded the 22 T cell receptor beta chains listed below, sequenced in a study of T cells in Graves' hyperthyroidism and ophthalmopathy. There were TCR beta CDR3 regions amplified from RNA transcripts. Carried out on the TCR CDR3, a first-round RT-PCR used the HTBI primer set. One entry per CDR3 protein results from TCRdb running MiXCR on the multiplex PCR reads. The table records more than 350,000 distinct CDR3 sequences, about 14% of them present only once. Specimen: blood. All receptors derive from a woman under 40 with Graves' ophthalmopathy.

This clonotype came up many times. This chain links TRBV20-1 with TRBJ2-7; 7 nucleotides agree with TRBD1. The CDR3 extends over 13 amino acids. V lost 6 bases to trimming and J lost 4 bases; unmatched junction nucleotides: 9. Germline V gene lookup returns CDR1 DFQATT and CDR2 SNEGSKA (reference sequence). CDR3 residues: CSAIRDSSYEQYF. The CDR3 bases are TGCAGTGCCATAAGGGACAGCTCTTACGAGCAGTACTTC.

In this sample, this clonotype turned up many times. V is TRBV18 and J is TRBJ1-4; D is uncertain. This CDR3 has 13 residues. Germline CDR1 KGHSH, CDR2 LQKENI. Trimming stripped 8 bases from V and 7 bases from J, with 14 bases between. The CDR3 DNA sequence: TGTGCCAGCCATAGTGGTATCGGTGAAAAACTGTTTTTT. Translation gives CASHSGIGEKLFF.

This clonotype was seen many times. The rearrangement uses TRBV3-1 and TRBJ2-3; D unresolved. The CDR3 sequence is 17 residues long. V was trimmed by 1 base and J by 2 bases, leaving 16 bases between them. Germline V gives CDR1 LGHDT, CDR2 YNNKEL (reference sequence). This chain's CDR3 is CASSQVIGRWSTDTQYF. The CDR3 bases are TGTGCCAGCAGCCAAGTGATAGGGCGTTGGTCCACAGATACGCAGTATTTT.

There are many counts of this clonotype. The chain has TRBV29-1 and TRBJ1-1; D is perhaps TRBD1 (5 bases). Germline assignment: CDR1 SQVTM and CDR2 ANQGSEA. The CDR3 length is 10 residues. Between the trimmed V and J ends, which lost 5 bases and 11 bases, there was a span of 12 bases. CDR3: CSVHRDGAFF. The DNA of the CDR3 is TGCAGCGTTCATCGGGACGGGGCTTTCTTT.

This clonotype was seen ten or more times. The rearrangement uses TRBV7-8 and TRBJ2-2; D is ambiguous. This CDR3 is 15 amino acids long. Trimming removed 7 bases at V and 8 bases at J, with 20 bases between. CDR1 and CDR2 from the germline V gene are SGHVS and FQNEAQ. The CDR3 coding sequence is TGTGCCAGCAACGACTTGACATGGCGAGTTGGGGAGCTGTTTTTT. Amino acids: CASNDLTWRVGELFF.

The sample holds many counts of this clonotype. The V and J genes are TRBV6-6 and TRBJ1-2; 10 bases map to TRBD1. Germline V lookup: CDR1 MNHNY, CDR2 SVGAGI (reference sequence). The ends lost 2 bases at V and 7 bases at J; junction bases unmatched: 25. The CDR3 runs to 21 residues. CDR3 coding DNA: TGTGCCAGCAGTTACCGGTCGGTCCGAGGTCGGAAGACAGGGGGCGGCTCTGGCTACACCTTC. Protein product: CASSYRSVRGRKTGGGSGYTF.

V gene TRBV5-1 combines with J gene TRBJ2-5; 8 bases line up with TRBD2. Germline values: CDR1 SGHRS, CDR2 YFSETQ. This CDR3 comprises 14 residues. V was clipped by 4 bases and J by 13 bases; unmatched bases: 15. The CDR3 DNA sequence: TGCGCCAGCAGCCCCGGGGTAGCGGGGTCGCTGGGGTACTTC. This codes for CASSPGVAGSLGYF. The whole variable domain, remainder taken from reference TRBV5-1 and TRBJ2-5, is KAGVTQTPRYLIKTRGQQVTLSCSPISGHRSVSWYQQTPGQGLQFLFEYFSETQRNKGNFPGRFSGRQFSNSRSEMNVSTLELGDSALYLCASSPGVAGSLGYFGPGTRLLVL.

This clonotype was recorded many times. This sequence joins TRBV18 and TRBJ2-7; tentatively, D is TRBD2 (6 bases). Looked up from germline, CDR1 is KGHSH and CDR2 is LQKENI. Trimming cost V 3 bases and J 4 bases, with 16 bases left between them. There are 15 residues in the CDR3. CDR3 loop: CASSPRGVGGYEQYF. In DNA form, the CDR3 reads TGTGCCAGCTCACCGCGGGGAGTTGGGGGGTACGAGCAGTACTTC.

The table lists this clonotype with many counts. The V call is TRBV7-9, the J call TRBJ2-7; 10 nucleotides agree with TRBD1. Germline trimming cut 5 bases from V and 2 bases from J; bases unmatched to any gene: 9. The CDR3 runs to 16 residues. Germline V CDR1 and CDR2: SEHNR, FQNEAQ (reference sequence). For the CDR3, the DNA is TGTGCCAGCAGCATCCAGACGGGGACAGGGGCCTACGAGCAGTACTTC. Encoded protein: CASSIQTGTGAYEQYF. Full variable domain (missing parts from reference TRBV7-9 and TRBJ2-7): DTGVSQNPRHKITKRGQNVTFRCDPISEHNRLYWYRQTLGQGPEFLTYFQNEAQLEKSRLLSDRFSAERPKGSFSTLEIQRTEQGDSAMYLCASSIQTGTGAYEQYFGPGTRLTVT.

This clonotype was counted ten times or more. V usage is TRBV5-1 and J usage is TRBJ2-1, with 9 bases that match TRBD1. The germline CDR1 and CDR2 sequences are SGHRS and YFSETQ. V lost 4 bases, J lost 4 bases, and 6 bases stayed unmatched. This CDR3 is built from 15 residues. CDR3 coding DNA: TGCGCCAGCAGCATGGGACAGGGAGGATACAATGAGCAGTTCTTC. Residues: CASSMGQGGYNEQFF.

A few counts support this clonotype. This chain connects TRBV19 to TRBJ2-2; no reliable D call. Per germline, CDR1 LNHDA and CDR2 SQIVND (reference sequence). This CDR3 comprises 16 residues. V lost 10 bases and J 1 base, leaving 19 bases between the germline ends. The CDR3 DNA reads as TGTGCCATCCCGCCCCAGGTACTACAGAACACCGGGGAGCTGTTTTTT. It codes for CAIPPQVLQNTGELFF.

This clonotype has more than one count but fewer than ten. The CDR3 region is CASSPRGGAIYF. DNA of the CDR3: TGTGCCAGCAGCCCCCGGGGGGGGGCCATATATTTT. This chain uses TRBV6-1 with TRBJ1-3, with D perhaps TRBD1 (5 bases). The CDR3 totals 12 residues. V was cut by 6 bases and J by 11 bases, with 14 bases left in between. Germline V gene lookup returns CDR1 MNHNS and CDR2 SASEGT.

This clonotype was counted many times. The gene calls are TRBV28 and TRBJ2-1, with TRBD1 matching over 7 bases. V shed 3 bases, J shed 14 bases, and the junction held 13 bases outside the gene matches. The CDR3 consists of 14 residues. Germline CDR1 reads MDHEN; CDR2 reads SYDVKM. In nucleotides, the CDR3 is TGTGCCAGCAGTTTTATAGACAGGGCAAAGGAAAAGTTCTTC. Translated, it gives CASSFIDRAKEKFF.

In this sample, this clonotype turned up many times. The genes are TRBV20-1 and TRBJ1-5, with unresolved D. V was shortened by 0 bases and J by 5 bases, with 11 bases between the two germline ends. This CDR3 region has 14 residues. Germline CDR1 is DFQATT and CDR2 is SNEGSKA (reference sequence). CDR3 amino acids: CSARDARGDQPQHF. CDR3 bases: TGCAGTGCTAGAGACGCCCGCGGGGATCAGCCCCAGCATTTT.

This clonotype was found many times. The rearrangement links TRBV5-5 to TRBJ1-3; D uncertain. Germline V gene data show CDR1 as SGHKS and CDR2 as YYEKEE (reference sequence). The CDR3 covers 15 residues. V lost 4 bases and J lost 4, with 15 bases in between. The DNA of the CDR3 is TGTGCCAGCAGCGGACTTAACGTTGGGGGAAACACCATATATTTT. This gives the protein CASSGLNVGGNTIYF.

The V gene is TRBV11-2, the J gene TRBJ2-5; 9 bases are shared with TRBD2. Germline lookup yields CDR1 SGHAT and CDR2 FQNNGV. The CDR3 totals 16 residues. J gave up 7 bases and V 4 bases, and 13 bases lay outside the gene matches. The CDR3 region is CASSSRAAGGGVTQYF. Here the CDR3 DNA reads TGTGCCAGCAGCTCGAGGGCAGCGGGAGGTGGAGTGACCCAGTACTTC.

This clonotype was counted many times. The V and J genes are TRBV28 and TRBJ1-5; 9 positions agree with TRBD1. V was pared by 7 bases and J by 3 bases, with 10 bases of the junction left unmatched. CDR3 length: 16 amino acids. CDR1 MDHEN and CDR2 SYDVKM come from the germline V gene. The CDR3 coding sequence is TGTGCCAGCAACCCCGAACGGACAGGGGTCAATCAGCCCCAGCATTTT. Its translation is CASNPERTGVNQPQHF. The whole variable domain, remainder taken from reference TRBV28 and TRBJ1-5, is DVKVTQSSRYLVKRTGEKVFLECVQDMDHENMFWYRQDPGLGLRLIYFSYDVKMKEKGDIPEGYSVSREKKERFSLILESASTNQTSMYLCASNPERTGVNQPQHFGDGTRLSIL.

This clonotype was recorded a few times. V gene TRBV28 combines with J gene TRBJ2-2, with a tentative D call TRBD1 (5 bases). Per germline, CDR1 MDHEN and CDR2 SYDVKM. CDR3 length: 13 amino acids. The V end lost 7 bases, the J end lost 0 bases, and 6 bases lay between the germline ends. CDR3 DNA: TGTGCCAGCACAGGGCCGAACACCGGGGAGCTGTTTTTT. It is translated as CASTGPNTGELFF. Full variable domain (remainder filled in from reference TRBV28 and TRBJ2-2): DVKVTQSSRYLVKRTGEKVFLECVQDMDHENMFWYRQDPGLGLRLIYFSYDVKMKEKGDIPEGYSVSREKKERFSLILESASTNQTSMYLCASTGPNTGELFFGEGSRLTVL.

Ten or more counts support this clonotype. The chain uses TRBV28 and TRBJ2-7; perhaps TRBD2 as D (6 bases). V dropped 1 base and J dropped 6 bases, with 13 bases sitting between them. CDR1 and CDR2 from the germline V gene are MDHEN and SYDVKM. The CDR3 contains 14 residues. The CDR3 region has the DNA TGTGCCAGCAGTTTATTTGCAGGGAGGACCGAGCAGTACTTC. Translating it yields CASSLFAGRTEQYF.

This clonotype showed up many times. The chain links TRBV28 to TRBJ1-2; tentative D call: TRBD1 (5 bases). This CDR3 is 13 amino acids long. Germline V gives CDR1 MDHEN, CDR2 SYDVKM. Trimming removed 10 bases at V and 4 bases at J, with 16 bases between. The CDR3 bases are TGTGCCACCCCTAAGGGACTAGGCTATGGCTACACCTTC. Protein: CATPKGLGYGYTF.

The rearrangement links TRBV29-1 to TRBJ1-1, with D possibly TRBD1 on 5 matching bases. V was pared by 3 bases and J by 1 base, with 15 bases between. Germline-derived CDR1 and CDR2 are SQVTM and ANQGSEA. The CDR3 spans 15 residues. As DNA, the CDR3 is TGCAGCGTTGAGGGGGGGGGGGGTCCGAACACTGAAGCTTTCTTT. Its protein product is CSVEGGGGPNTEAFF.

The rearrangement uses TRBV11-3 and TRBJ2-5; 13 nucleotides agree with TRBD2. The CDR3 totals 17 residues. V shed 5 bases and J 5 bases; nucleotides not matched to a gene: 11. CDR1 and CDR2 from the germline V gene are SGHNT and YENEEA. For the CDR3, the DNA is TGTGCCAGCAGCCCCGGACTAGCGGGGGCCCCGCAGGAGACCCAGTACTTC. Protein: CASSPGLAGAPQETQYF.